Below, 23 T cell receptor beta chains from the same sample are listed, as sequenced in a study of OX40 agonist ivuxolimab in advanced cancers. Libraries were prepared by immunoSEQ multiplex PCR; TCRdb keeps only in-frame clonotypes and omits some of them. The repertoire consists of some 44,000 clones, with about 86% occurring once and the leading ten covering 21%. The sample consisted of CD4+ or CD8+ T cells sorted from blood, taken in a trial of the OX40 agonist ivuxolimab. The receptor source for this set is an adult with an advanced solid tumor such as melanoma, head and neck, liver or kidney cancer.

This clone was detected only a few times. The chain uses TRBV6-1 and TRBJ2-2; D remains ambiguous. From germline, CDR1 is MNHNS and CDR2 SASEGT. The CDR3 has 15 amino acids. V was pared by 2 bases and J by 7 bases, with 14 bases between. The CDR3 is CASSEKYSADGELFF. Here the CDR3 DNA reads TGTGCCAGCAGTGAAAAGTACAGTGCGGACGGGGAGCTGTTTTTT.

The chain is built from TRBV7-2 and TRBJ2-1, with D uncertain. V was trimmed by 5 bases and J by 0 bases, leaving 14 bases between them. This CDR3 comprises 16 residues. Germline CDR1 is SGHTA and CDR2 is FQGNSA. CDR3 amino acids: CASSTRRLGSYNEQFF. The DNA of the CDR3 is TGTGCCAGCAGCACCAGACGCTTAGGCTCCTACAATGAGCAGTTCTTC.

The chain employs TRBV28 and TRBJ2-7, with 11 bases aligning to TRBD1. The CDR3 runs to 16 residues. Germline loops: CDR1 MDHEN, CDR2 SYDVKM. Trimming at V came to 7 bases and at J to 4 bases, leaving 12 bases not matched to a gene. This CDR3 is CASNVYSGQGDYEQYF. CDR3 coding DNA: TGTGCCAGCAACGTGTATTCGGGACAGGGGGATTACGAGCAGTACTTC.

The rearrangement uses TRBV5-5 and TRBJ1-1, with TRBD1 matching 8 bases. This CDR3 has 14 amino acids. CDR1 is SGHKS, CDR2 YYEKEE, per germline (reference sequence). After removal of 2 bases from V and 4 bases from J, the junction contained 4 bases not matched to a gene. CDR3 nucleotide sequence: TGTGCCAGCAGCTTACAGGGGGAAGCCACTGAAGCTTTCTTT. Protein product: CASSLQGEATEAFF.

This clone has just a few counts. J is TRBJ1-6 and V is TRBV4-2; 9 nucleotides line up with TRBD1. Trimming took 3 bases from V and 13 from J; bases not matched to a gene: 7. CDR1 is LGHNA and CDR2 is YNFKEQ in the germline V gene. This CDR3 is 14 amino acids long. CDR3 DNA sequence: TGTGCCAGCAGCCACGGACAGGGGACCTTCCCCCTCCACTTT. It is translated as CASSHGQGTFPLHF.

The rearrangement links TRBV9 to TRBJ2-7; 7 bases map to TRBD2. After removal of 0 bases from V and 7 bases from J, the junction contained 13 bases not matched to a gene. Germline lookup yields CDR1 SGDLS and CDR2 YYNGEE. This CDR3 region has 16 residues. The CDR3 spells CASSVGEGTLPTEQYF. The CDR3 nucleotides read TGTGCCAGCAGCGTAGGGGAGGGGACCCTACCTACAGAGCAGTACTTC.

This clone occurred once. The CDR3 DNA is TGCGCCAGCAGCTTCGGGACGACAACTAATGAAAAACTGTTTTTT. Its protein product is CASSFGTTTNEKLFF. The gene calls are TRBV5-1 and TRBJ1-4, with D possibly matching TRBD1 (5 bases). Looked up from germline, CDR1 is SGHRS and CDR2 is YFSETQ. With 2 bases removed from V and 0 bases from J, the gap between germline ends came to 8 bases. The CDR3 is made up of 15 amino acids.

The chain uses TRBV13 and TRBJ2-7; 10 bases are shared with TRBD1. J gave up 3 bases and V 2 bases, and 1 base lay outside the gene matches. The CDR3 sequence is 14 residues long. The germline V gene encodes CDR1 PRHDT and CDR2 FYEKMQ (reference sequence). DNA for the CDR3: TGTGCCAGCAGCTTACGGGACAGGGGCTACGAGCAGTACTTC. Amino acids: CASSLRDRGYEQYF.

This clone was counted between two and nine times. The V and J genes are TRBV15 and TRBJ2-3; D is possibly TRBD1 (6 bases). CDR1 is LNHNV and CDR2 is YYDKDF in the germline V gene (reference sequence). The CDR3 sequence is 14 residues long. V was shortened by 9 bases and J by 4 bases, with 17 bases between the two germline ends. The CDR3 DNA is TGTGCCACTCGGACAGACCTCATCGCAGATACGCAGTATTTT. It yields the protein CATRTDLIADTQYF.

This clone was seen more than once but under ten times. The J gene is TRBJ2-3, the V gene TRBV28; TRBD2 agrees at 12 bases. CDR1 is MDHEN and CDR2 is SYDVKM in the germline V gene. The CDR3 spans 17 residues. The trim removed 4 bases at V and 3 bases at J, leaving 8 bases unmatched. CDR3 region: CASSWASGGAMTDTQYF. The DNA for the CDR3 is TGTGCCAGCAGTTGGGCTAGCGGGGGGGCTATGACAGATACGCAGTATTTT.

CDR3 sequence: CASSPLRAPGAGETQYF. The CDR3 nucleotides read TGTGCCAGCAGCCCATTAAGGGCCCCGGGGGCGGGGGAGACCCAGTACTTC. The gene calls are TRBV27 and TRBJ2-5; either TRBD1 or TRBD2 may fit D (6 bases each). V was shortened by 6 bases and J by 5 bases, with 25 bases between the two germline ends. CDR1 is MNHEY, CDR2 SMNVEV, per germline (reference sequence). The CDR3 covers 17 residues.

This rearrangement joins TRBV6-1 to TRBJ2-7; D may be TRBD2 (5 bases). Per germline, CDR1 MNHNS and CDR2 SASEGT. This CDR3 contains 13 residues. V dropped 9 bases and J dropped 3 bases, with 15 bases sitting between them. The DNA for the CDR3 is TGTGCCAGTGGGCGCGGGCCCAGCTACGAGCAGTACTTC. Translation: CASGRGPSYEQYF.

The chain is built from TRBV7-6 and TRBJ1-1, with no clear D. Germline V CDR1 and CDR2: SGHVS, FNYEAQ. This CDR3 spans 13 amino acids. V was shortened by 5 bases and J by 1 base, with 8 bases between the two germline ends. As DNA, the CDR3 is TGTGCCAGCAGCCCAAGGGAGAACACTGAAGCTTTCTTT. As protein: CASSPRENTEAFF.

The table lists this clone with a few counts. This chain joins TRBV7-3 and TRBJ2-3, with a possible D match to TRBD1 (6 bases). The germline V and J ends were trimmed by 5 bases and 0 bases, with 12 bases remaining between them. Germline CDR1 SGHTA, CDR2 FQGTGA. The CDR3 contains 15 residues. Here the CDR3 reads CASSTTGSSTDTQYF. The CDR3 coding sequence is TGTGCCAGCAGCACGACAGGTTCTAGCACAGATACGCAGTATTTT.

V usage is TRBV4-3 and J usage is TRBJ2-3, with D possibly matching TRBD1 (5 bases). V was pared by 0 bases and J by 6 bases, with 10 bases between. CDR1 and CDR2 (germline): LGHNA, YSLEER. The CDR3 has 14 residues. The CDR3 DNA reads TGCGCCAGCAGCCAAGATACCCCAGGGGATACGCAGTATTTT. The encoded protein is CASSQDTPGDTQYF.

This chain joins TRBV9 and TRBJ2-3, with 9 bases lining up with TRBD1. The CDR3 is 17 residues long. Germline V CDR1 and CDR2: SGDLS, YYNGEE. V gave up 4 bases and J gave up 1 base; unmatched junction bases: 10. CDR3: CASSPPTGGRGTDTQYF. The CDR3 DNA follows: TGTGCCAGCAGCCCCCCGACAGGGGGAAGGGGCACAGATACGCAGTATTTT. The variable domain in full, with the rest retrieved from reference TRBV9 and TRBJ2-3, is DSGVTQTPKHLITATGQRVTLRCSPRSGDLSVYWYQQSLDQGLQFLIQYYNGEERAKGNILERFSAQQFPDLHSELNLSSLELGDSALYFCASSPPTGGRGTDTQYFGPGTRLTVL.

V gene TRBV4-1 combines with J gene TRBJ2-1; 10 bases map to TRBD1. From germline, CDR1 is MGHRA and CDR2 YSYEKL. V was clipped by 1 base and J by 2 bases; unmatched bases: 2. The CDR3 has 16 amino acids. The CDR3 region is CASSQGTGGTYNEQFF. CDR3 nucleotides: TGCGCCAGCAGCCAAGGGACAGGGGGTACCTACAATGAGCAGTTCTTC.

This clone occurred a few times. The chain joins TRBV7-6 to TRBJ2-3; 8 bases line up with TRBD2. The CDR3 covers 15 residues. The germline V gene has CDR1 SGHVS and CDR2 FNYEAQ. V dropped 5 bases and J dropped 6; count of bases not matched to a gene: 10. CDR3 sequence: CASSPRGGTRDTQYF. DNA for the CDR3: TGTGCCAGCAGCCCCCGGGGGGGCACACGTGATACGCAGTATTTT. Drawing the rest from reference TRBV7-6 and TRBJ2-3, the complete variable domain is GAGVSQSPRYKVTKRGQDVALRCDPISGHVSLYWYRQALGQGPEFLTYFNYEAQQDKSGLPNDRFSAERPEGSISTLTIQRTEQRDSAMYRCASSPRGGTRDTQYFGPGTRLTVL.

V usage is TRBV13 and J usage is TRBJ1-1; D remains ambiguous. This CDR3 has 13 amino acids. CDR1 is PRHDT, CDR2 FYEKMQ, per germline (reference sequence). Trimming stripped 8 bases from V and 1 base from J, with 11 bases between. The CDR3 nucleotides read TGTGCCAGCTCGCTCCCAGAGAACACTGAAGCTTTCTTT. Amino acid sequence: CASSLPENTEAFF. The full variable domain, its missing parts supplied by reference TRBV13 and TRBJ1-1, is AAGVIQSPRHLIKEKRETATLKCYPIPRHDTVYWYQQGPGQDPQFLISFYEKMQSDKGSIPDRFSAQQFSDYHSELNMSSLELGDSALYFCASSLPENTEAFFGQGTRLTVV.

The chain joins TRBV12-5 to TRBJ2-5; TRBD1 aligns across 8 bases. CDR3 size: 14 residues. Trimming cost V 6 bases and J 2 bases; bases outside gene matches: 5. Germline V gene lookup returns CDR1 LGHNT and CDR2 FRNRAP. This chain's CDR3 is CASGPDRAQETQYF. The CDR3 nucleotides read TGTGCTAGTGGCCCGGACAGGGCACAAGAGACCCAGTACTTC.

The rearrangement links TRBV21-1 to TRBJ1-6. TRBV21-1 is a documented pseudogene. The CDR3 totals 19 residues. The CDR3 DNA reads TGTGCCAGCAGCAAAGCGGGGGGATGGGGCAGGGTGGGTAATTCACCCCTCCACTTT. Its protein is CASSKAGGWGRVGNSPLHF.

The chain is built from TRBV30 and TRBJ1-5; tentatively, D is TRBD1 (5 bases). Trimming shortened V by 2 bases and J by 4 bases, and 12 bases separated the two germline ends. The CDR3 extends over 14 amino acids. Per the germline V gene, CDR1 is GTSNPN and CDR2 is SVGIG (reference sequence). The CDR3 coding sequence is TGTGCCTGGAGTCCCGACAGTTTGAATCAGCCCCAGCATTTT. Translation gives CAWSPDSLNQPQHF.

This chain uses TRBV7-9 with TRBJ2-3; 11 bases map to TRBD2. In germline, CDR1 is SEHNR, CDR2 FQNEAQ (reference sequence). CDR3 length: 17 amino acids. V lost 5 bases and J lost 8; bases outside the gene matches: 15. CDR3 nucleotides: TGTGCCAGCAGCCTCTATAGCGGGGGGGCCGAAAAAGCTACGCAGTATTTT. It specifies CASSLYSGGAEKATQYF. The variable domain in full, with the rest retrieved from reference TRBV7-9 and TRBJ2-3, is DTGVSQNPRHKITKRGQNVTFRCDPISEHNRLYWYRQTLGQGPEFLTYFQNEAQLEKSRLLSDRFSAERPKGSFSTLEIQRTEQGDSAMYLCASSLYSGGAEKATQYFGPGTRLTVL.